This TCR beta chain was captured in a study of cytomegalovirus exposure and HLA in healthy donors. As for the study in general: A preliminary data release comprised tens of millions of unique TCRs obtained from HLA-typed donors.

A remark on this clone: Antigen specificity is unknown. The same CDR3 can be traced to other DNA sequences in this sample.

The PCR was carried out with 60 Vbeta primers and 13 Jbeta primers. Only in-frame clones appear in the TCRdb table, and some are missing; sequencing was by immunoSEQ multiplex PCR. The sample yields 120,000 or so clones, 75% to 85% seen once. Study findings and constraints: Researchers counted 180 or so TCR beta chains as cytomegalovirus-associated. Later work found most CMV-associated TCR beta chains apparently HLA-restricted. One later analysis reportedly identified an Asian-associated ancestry cluster that showed fewer N-insertions than the 666-donor mean.

The origin of this receptor is a man aged 25 to 45 in good health and CMV-seropositive. Sequenced input: PBMCs.

The DNA of the CDR3 is TGCGCCAGCAGCATAACAGGGGGCTACACTGAAGCTTTCTTT. It encodes CASSITGGYTEAFF. The chain uses TRBV5-1 and TRBJ1-1; the match to TRBD1 covers 9 bases. This CDR3 is 14 amino acids long. Trimming cost V 4 bases and J 3 bases; bases outside gene matches: 4. Germline V gene lookup returns CDR1 SGHRS and CDR2 YFSETQ.